A single sample gave rise to the 5 T cell receptor beta chains below, sequenced in a study of T cell responses to AZD1222 COVID-19 vaccine. This table comes from immunoSEQ multiplex PCR, and its TCRdb copy is limited to in-frame clones, with some not included. The table records around 78,000 clones, approximately 90% of them present only once. The material was peripheral blood, obtained 28 days after the second AZD1222 dose. The origin of the receptors is an adult who received the AZD1222 COVID-19 vaccine.

The chain has TRBV2 and TRBJ1-1, with D unresolved. V lost 8 bases and J lost 4, with 11 bases in between. There are 12 residues in the CDR3. Germline V gives CDR1 SNHLY, CDR2 FYNNEI. The CDR3 spells CASGSTGTEAFF. In DNA form, the CDR3 reads TGTGCCAGCGGCTCCACGGGCACTGAAGCTTTCTTT.

The chain uses TRBV7-8 and TRBJ1-2; perhaps TRBD1 as D (5 bases). The germline V and J ends were trimmed by 5 bases and 4 bases, with 11 bases remaining between them. Germline assignment: CDR1 SGHVS and CDR2 FQNEAQ. The CDR3 covers 13 residues. CDR3 coding DNA: TGTGCCAGCAGCCAGCAGGGCCCCTATGGCTACACCTTC. Its protein is CASSQQGPYGYTF.

This chain connects TRBV29-1 to TRBJ2-1; 11 bases agree with TRBD2. This CDR3 spans 14 amino acids. V lost 3 bases to trimming and J lost 6 bases; unmatched junction nucleotides: 4. Germline V CDR1 and CDR2: SQVTM, ANQGSEA. CDR3 protein: CSVDGTSGPNEQFF. DNA of the CDR3: TGCAGCGTTGATGGGACTAGCGGACCCAATGAGCAGTTCTTC.

The chain employs TRBV24-1 and TRBJ2-3; 7 bases are shared with TRBD1. V gave up 4 bases and J gave up 2 bases; unmatched junction bases: 2. The germline CDR1 and CDR2 sequences are KGHDR and SFDVKD. The CDR3 is 14 residues long. The CDR3 DNA follows: TGTGCCACCAGTGAGGACAGGACCACAGATACGCAGTATTTT. Its translation: CATSEDRTTDTQYF.

The chain carries TRBV12-3 or TRBV12-4 and TRBJ2-7; D gene uncertain. The germline V and J ends were trimmed by 4 bases and 2 bases, with 9 bases remaining between them. The CDR3 sequence is 13 residues long. In nucleotides, the CDR3 is TGTGCCAGCAGTTCTCAGCCTGCCTACGAGCAGTACTTC. Its protein is CASSSQPAYEQYF.